This TCR beta chain appears in the sequencing data of a study of blood T cells in healthy people across ages. On this clonotype: Its antigen is currently unknown.

V shed 5 bases, J shed 5 bases, and the junction held 8 bases outside the gene matches. The CDR3 has 15 amino acids. Germline loops: CDR1 SGHTA, CDR2 FQGNSA. Researchers collected about 9.6 milliliters of peripheral blood from every single donor. Combining a sample-barcoded 5' primer with a J-beta primer mix, a second PCR ran for about 6 to 12 cycles. TCRdb re-called the 5' RACE reads through MiXCR, storing one row per CDR3 protein. The table lists 1,500,000 or so distinct CDR3 sequences, roughly 59% of them singletons, with 6.7% in the top ten. Study-wide points: From one million sequenced T cells, diversity estimates were lower bounds. Changes in expanded clonotypes were possibly confounded, as the CMV status of donors was unknown.

This sequence originates from a man aged 18 to 35 in good health. The specimen was blood. The J gene is TRBJ2-1, the V gene TRBV7-2; 8 nucleotides match TRBD2. The CDR3 here is CASSPAGLAHNEQFF. In DNA form, the CDR3 reads TGTGCCAGCAGCCCCGCTGGACTAGCCCACAATGAGCAGTTCTTC. Full variable domain (missing parts from reference TRBV7-2 and TRBJ2-1): GAGVSQSPSNKVTEKGKDVELRCDPISGHTALYWYRQSLGQGLEFLIYFQGNSAPDKSGLPSDRFSAERTGGSVSTLTIQRTQQEDSAVYLCASSPAGLAHNEQFFGPGTRLTVL.